The T cell receptor beta chain described here comes from a study of regulatory T cells in long-lasting Graves disease. General study points: Persistent patients shared more public clonotypes (about 2,800) than newly diagnosed patients (966).

J was trimmed by 8 bases and V by 3 bases; bases with no gene match: 7. The length of the CDR3 is 15 residues. Germline-derived CDR1 and CDR2 are MDHEN and SYDVKM. CDR3-region Arm-PCR and iRepertoire HTBI primers produced the TCR beta libraries. Source study methods: Identified across the samples were some 62 TRBV segments and over 11 TRBJ segments. TCRdb reprocessed the multiplex PCR reads with MiXCR, giving one entry per CDR3 protein. The V and J calls were determined by TCRdb, not by the authors. The sample lists 350,000 to 500,000 distinct CDR3 sequences, 11% to 15% occurring once. Described time point: newly diagnosed GD, antithyroid drugs for less than 3 months. Isolated PBMC RNA provided the starting material for the TCR library. This clonotype was recorded many times. Its antigen remains unidentified. Separately, the same data were catalogued under a study of T cells in Graves' hyperthyroidism and ophthalmopathy. From that study: The primer set for the first-round RT-PCR of the TCR CDR3 was HTBI. Also found in blood were most expanded thyroid clonotypes above 0.001.

The origin of this receptor is a woman in her fifties or sixties with Graves disease. The chain couples TRBV28 to TRBJ1-4, with TRBD1 matching over 9 bases. The sequencing used peripheral blood mononuclear cells (PBMCs), collected at new diagnosis, from a patient treated with antithyroid drugs. The CDR3 bases are TGTGCCAGCAGTTTTCCGGGACAGGGAGGAGAAAAACTGTTTTTT. Amino acids: CASSFPGQGGEKLFF.